A single T cell receptor (beta chain) is shown here with its context. Its antigen remains unidentified. Base qualities are not at hand, and no much larger clone is one base apart. V ends up 3 bases short and J 5 bases short, with an unmatched junction base count of 11. Reading from cysteine to phenylalanine, the CDR3 counts 15 amino acids. Only CDR3 DNA remains: 45 bases, in frame from the first base. Based on the germline V gene, the CDR1 and CDR2 sequences are SGDLS and YYNGEE. This sample stems from a study of blood T cell repertoires in COVID-19 (dated by TCRdb to 2019 to 2021). Regarding the research as a whole: Collaborator samples came from the United States, Italy and Spain and covered acute and convalescent phases of COVID-19. The prospective study material was composed of cDNA or gDNA derived from T cells, B-cell-depleted T cells, or PBMCs. Deeply sampled blood TCRbeta repertoires from subjects exposed to, actively infected with, or recovered from COVID-19 were included in the dataset. A freely available public database, intended as a resource for researchers studying the immune response to SARS-CoV-2, is where the repertoires were released. Samples were obtained from the ongoing ImmuneRACE study (first 160 participants) and from about 1,300 subjects provided by 6 global collaborators. A de-identified subject ID, COVID-19 status, age in years and sex were almost always included in the sample metadata. Where HLA class I and class II types were available, the types were taken from metadata supplied by the sample provider, not from assay-based typing. What the work shows at the level of the full study, not this receptor alone: The amount of clinical and demographic metadata varied by source and participant and was provided uncurated.

TCRbeta CDR3 regions were amplified from genomic DNA by means of the immunoSEQ Assay, a bias-controlled multiplex PCR. On the authors' methods: Nucleated cell counts per sample were estimated from amplification of reference gene primers within the assay. To quantify the absolute abundance of each unique TCRbeta CDR3 rearrangement, sequence reads were collapsed and filtered. For each sample, productive Simpson clonality was calculated as the square root of Simpson's diversity index over productive rearrangements. TCRdb stores this immuneACCESS table with in-frame sequences only. Part of the clones is absent; in the studies checked, under half of the shortfall reflects unresolved V genes, and no reason is known for the rest. For V, J and clone size, that table is used; D and trimming come from the DNA. The sample table shows some 290,000 clones, and roughly nine tenths are seen once. The ten largest clones capture 2% to 2.5% of the sample.

Samples from volunteer blood donors who had recovered from COVID-19 were contributed by a second Seattle source. The collaborating institutions used their own protocols to collect whole blood in K2EDTA tubes. For TCRbeta analysis, collaborators shipped samples in one of three forms: frozen whole blood, isolated PBMCs, or DNA extracted from either of those sample types. The chain joins TRBV9 to TRBJ2-7; 7 central nucleotides agree with TRBD1. Sequenced material: peripheral blood. The receptor was derived from a woman aged 45-60 years who had recovered from COVID-19. The CDR3: CASSAYTGAFNEQYF. The DNA sequence is TGTGCCAGCAGCGCGTACACAGGGGCCTTTAACGAGCAGTACTTC.